This is a list of T cell receptor beta chains from one sample in a study of cytomegalovirus exposure and HLA in healthy donors. TCRdb keeps only in-frame clones here, not all; method: immunoSEQ multiplex PCR. The sample yields around 280,000 clones, 80% to 90% seen once. The sequenced material came from PBMCs. These receptors all come from a young woman in good health and CMV-seronegative. Both conserved end residues are part of each CDR3. The D gene is left open where the match is weak. The size entry is marked missing in some rows and otherwise reads once, few, many or a size class.

J | D | V | size | DNA | CDR3
TRBJ2-3 | - | TRBV6-4 | - | TGTGCCAGCAGTGCTACCGGGACTAGCACAGATACGCAGTATTTT | CASSATGTSTDTQYF
TRBJ1-4 | - | TRBV5-4 | once | TGTGCCAGCAGCCCCCCCGGTCTGGGGGCGAGTGAAAAACTGTTTTTT | CASSPPGLGASEKLFF
TRBJ2-3 | - | TRBV9 | - | TGTGCCAGCAGCGTAGAATTGTGGGGGCGGGCAGATACGCAGTATTTT | CASSVELWGRADTQYF
TRBJ2-7 | - | TRBV7-9 | - | TGTGCCAGCAGCTTAGGAACAGGGGGGGGGCAGGGCAACTACGAGCAGTACTTC | CASSLGTGGGQGNYEQYF
TRBJ1-3 | - | TRBV2 | - | TGTGCCAGCAGTTCTCTCCGGGGTGGAAACACCATATATTTT | CASSSLRGGNTIYF
TRBJ2-5 | TRBD2 | TRBV5-1 | - | TGCGCCAGCAGCTTGTCGTCTAGCGGGGTGGAGACCCAGTACTTC | CASSLSSSGVETQYF
TRBJ1-4 | - | TRBV11-2 | - | TGTGCCAGCAGCTTACGGGGTGCAACTAATGAAAAACTGTTTTTT | CASSLRGATNEKLFF
TRBJ1-1 | - | TRBV2 | - | TGTGCCAGCAGTGTCGTACAGGCTAACACTGAAGCTTTCTTT | CASSVVQANTEAFF
TRBJ1-4 | - | TRBV6-5 | - | TGTGCCAGCAGTCCCCCGTTGCGCCCTTTGGTGTTTTTT | CASSPPLRPLVFF
TRBJ1-6 | - | TRBV27 | - | TGTGCCAGCAGCGCAGTAATTAATTCACCCCTCCACTTT | CASSAVINSPLHF
TRBJ2-2 | TRBD2 | TRBV27 | - | TGTGCCAGCAGTTTGTCCCTAGCGGGGAGAACCGGGGAGCTGTTTTTT | CASSLSLAGRTGELFF
TRBJ1-1 | - | TRBV6-5 | once | TGTGCCAGCAGGCGGGACTCAAACGGGAACACTGAAGCTTTCTTT | CASRRDSNGNTEAFF
TRBJ2-7 | TRBD2 | TRBV27 | - | TGTGCCAGCAGTTTCGCGGGACTAGCTTTCGAGCAGTACTTC | CASSFAGLAFEQYF
TRBJ2-5 | TRBD1 | TRBV5-4 | - | TGTGCCAGCAGCTCCCCCGACAGGGGACCAGAGACCCAGTACTTC | CASSSPDRGPETQYF
TRBJ1-5 | TRBD1 | TRBV28 | - | TGTGCCAGCACCGGGGGGACAGGGAATAATCAGCCCCAGCATTTT | CASTGGTGNNQPQHF
TRBJ1-1 | - | TRBV5-1 | - | TGCGCCAGCAGCTTGGGTCTGTCTGAAGCTTTCTTT | CASSLGLSEAFF
TRBJ2-1 | TRBD2 | TRBV7-3 | - | TGTGCCAGCAGCCAATCGGGGGGGTACAATGAGCAGTTCTTC | CASSQSGGYNEQFF
TRBJ2-3 | TRBD2 | TRBV2 | - | TGTGCCAGCAGTGAATCGCTAGCGGGCCTTAGCACAGATACGCAGTATTTT | CASSESLAGLSTDTQYF
TRBJ2-5 | TRBD2 | TRBV4-2 | - | TGTGCCAGCAGCCCCTGGACTAGCGGGGGGGCCGGCGAGACCCAGTACTTC | CASSPWTSGGAGETQYF
TRBJ2-7 | TRBD2 | TRBV4-2 | once | TGTGCCAGCAGCCCCCGACTAGCGGGGGGTTACGAGCAGTACTTC | CASSPRLAGGYEQYF
TRBJ1-3 | TRBD1 | TRBV4-1 | - | TGCGCCAGCAGCCTCGCCCCCAGGACAGGGAACGGAAACACCATATATTTT | CASSLAPRTGNGNTIYF
TRBJ1-1 | - | TRBV6-1 | - | TGTGCCAGCAGTGAACGGAGGCAGTCGAACACTGAAGCTTTCTTT | CASSERRQSNTEAFF
TRBJ2-5 | TRBD1 | TRBV7-9 | - | TGTGCCAGCAGCCTCCCCCCCGGACAGGGGGAACGAGAGACCCAGTACTTC | CASSLPPGQGERETQYF
TRBJ1-3 | - | TRBV9 | - | TGTGCCAGCAGCGTAGAGGTGGGCGGAAACACCATATATTTT | CASSVEVGGNTIYF
TRBJ1-4 | TRBD1 | TRBV6-5 | - | TGTGCCAGCAGTTACGAGACAGGGACGCATGAAAAACTGTTTTTT | CASSYETGTHEKLFF
TRBJ1-1 | TRBD1 | TRBV7-9 | - | TGTTCCAGCAGCTTGGGACAGGGGGACACTGAAGCTTTCTTT | CSSSLGQGDTEAFF